The present T cell receptor (beta chain) was sequenced within a study of control samples from healthy donors and cancer patients (dated by TCRdb to about 2020). Library preparation employed the immunoSEQ multiplex PCR assay. Not all clones reach the TCRdb copy of this immuneACCESS table, which keeps in-frame sequences only. Checked studies attribute under half of the gap to unresolved V genes and leave the rest unexplained. The sample table shows about 200,000 clones, and about 91% are seen once. The top ten hold less than 2% of the sample. Concerning this clone: There is no known antigen for this receptor. No qualities accompany the bases; no much larger clone lies one base away.

Reading from cysteine to phenylalanine, the CDR3 counts 14 amino acids. Only the CDR3 DNA is retained, 42 bases long and in frame from the first base. V trim: 5 bases; J trim: 7 bases; unmatched bases: 4. The germline V gene (reference sequence) supplies CDR1 LNHDA and CDR2 SQIVND. The chain was built from TRBV19 and TRBJ1-6; 8 bases in the junction line up with TRBD1. The source is a man younger than 45 in good health. The sample taken for sequencing was blood. The nucleotide sequence reads TGTGCCAGTAGTTCCGGGACAGGAAATTCACCCCTCCACTTT. Translated, it gives CASSSGTGNSPLHF.